This T cell receptor beta chain derives from a study of T cell responses to AZD1222 COVID-19 vaccine. This table comes from immunoSEQ multiplex PCR, and its TCRdb copy is limited to in-frame clones, with some not included. The sample contains some 150,000 clones, roughly 88% of which appear only once. V gave up 0 bases and J gave up 5 bases, with 7 bases separating them. CDR1 and CDR2 (germline): LNHNV, YYDKDF (reference sequence). This CDR3 is 14 amino acids long. The genes are TRBV15 and TRBJ2-2, with D hard to call. Sequencing was performed on peripheral blood, taken on day 0 of AZD1222 vaccination. The sequence derives from an adult in good health. This CDR3 is CATSRDVGTGELFF. CDR3 coding DNA: TGTGCCACCAGCAGAGATGTGGGAACCGGGGAGCTGTTTTTT.